Included here is one T cell receptor beta chain sequence, with context. This entry is derived from a study of blood T cell repertoires in COVID-19. Data came from immunoSEQ multiplex PCR; TCRdb stores just in-frame clones and leaves some out. The sample carries about 370,000 clones, 90% recorded once. Material: peripheral blood. The TCR sequence derives from a man aged 18 to 35 with active or convalescent COVID-19.

This CDR3 is CASSQRTLYEQYF. DNA for the CDR3: TGTGCCAGCAGCCAACGGACTTTATACGAGCAGTACTTC. V is TRBV3-1 (or the pseudogene TRBV3-2) and J is TRBJ2-7; the D gene is possibly TRBD2 (5 bases). The length of the CDR3 is 13 residues. Germline values: CDR1 LGHDT, CDR2 YNNKEL (reference sequence). V dropped 2 bases and J dropped 4 bases, with 9 bases sitting between them.